This is a list of T cell receptor beta chains from one sample in a study of identical twins. One entry per CDR3 protein results from TCRdb running MiXCR on the 5' RACE reads. The sample yields 1,800,000 or so distinct CDR3 sequences, more than 30% seen once. Sequenced: cord blood. These receptors all come from a newborn girl in good health. CDR3s include the opening cysteine and the closing phenylalanine or tryptophan. D genes are given only for firm matches. Clone size, where shown, is once, few, many, or a class for clones that have expanded.

few	TRBV10-3	NA	TRBJ2-7	TGTGCCATCAGTGAGCCCACCGGCCCCTACGAGCAGTACTTC	CAISEPTGPYEQYF
few	TRBV4-1	TRBD2	TRBJ2-1	TGCGCCAGCAGCCAAGAAAGGGGTTTAGCGGGAGAAAATGAGCAGTTCTTC	CASSQERGLAGENEQFF
few	TRBV20-1	TRBD2	TRBJ2-3	TGCAGTGCTAGGAACACGCTAGCGGGCAGCACAGATACGCAGTATTTT	CSARNTLAGSTDTQYF
NA	TRBV11-1	NA	TRBJ2-7	TGTGCCAGCAGCTTAGCGATCGGGACCCTGAGCCCCTACGAGCAGTACTTC	CASSLAIGTLSPYEQYF
few	TRBV4-2	NA	TRBJ2-7	TGTGCCAGCAGCCAAGATCTTGGCACCTCGTCATATTACGAGCAGTACTTC	CASSQDLGTSSYYEQYF
few	TRBV20-1	NA	TRBJ1-5	TGCAGTGCTCTCAGGGACGGCGTTAATCAGCCCCAGCATTTT	CSALRDGVNQPQHF
many	TRBV27	NA	TRBJ2-4	TGTGCCAGCAGTTTTCGCAGGGTGCTCCCTATAGCCAAAAACATTCAGTACTTC	CASSFRRVLPIAKNIQYF
few	TRBV3-1	NA	TRBJ2-4	TGTGCCAGCAGCCCATATACTAGTGGCAATGAGCAGTACTTC	CASSPYTSGNEQYF
NA	TRBV6-5	NA	TRBJ2-7	TGTGCCAGCAGTCCCAGGGCAGGGTGGTACGAGCAGTACTTC	CASSPRAGWYEQYF
NA	TRBV5-1	NA	TRBJ2-3	TGCGCCAGCAGCTTTAATGGAGCAGATACGCAGTATTTT	CASSFNGADTQYF
NA	TRBV6-1	TRBD1	TRBJ1-1	TGTGCCAGCAGTGACGGGGGACCACAGGGGGCTGCTTTCTTT	CASSDGGPQGAAFF
few	TRBV6-5	TRBD1	TRBJ1-4	TGTGCCAGCAGTTACCGGGACAGGGCTGAAAAACTGTTTTTT	CASSYRDRAEKLFF
NA	TRBV15	TRBD2	TRBJ2-1	TGTGCCACCAGCAGGGGTTGGGGGACTAGCGGGAGGTCCTACAATGAGCAGTTCTTC	CATSRGWGTSGRSYNEQFF
NA	TRBV4-1	TRBD2	TRBJ2-1	TGCGCCAGCAGCCAAGAAGCGGGAGTTCGGTGGGGGAGCTCCTACAATGAGCAGTTCTTC	CASSQEAGVRWGSSYNEQFF
NA	TRBV6-1	NA	TRBJ1-1	TGTGTCAGCAGCGTTGTGGGCGGGAGCACTGAAGCTTTCTTT	CVSSVVGGSTEAFF
once	TRBV20-1	NA	TRBJ2-3	TGCAGTGCTGGGCAACGTGGGGTCACAGATACGCAGTATTTT	CSAGQRGVTDTQYF
NA	TRBV28	TRBD1	TRBJ1-4	TGTGCCAGCAGTAGGACAGGGCAATATGAAAAACTGTTTTTT	CASSRTGQYEKLFF
NA	TRBV29-1	TRBD1	TRBJ1-4	TGCAGCGCACAGGGGGGAGCAGCAACTAATGAAAAACTGTTTTTT	CSAQGGAATNEKLFF
few	TRBV2	TRBD2	TRBJ2-7	TGTGCCAGCAGGGGTCTAGCGGGCCGCTCCTACGAGCAGTACTTC	CASRGLAGRSYEQYF
few	TRBV20-1	TRBD1	TRBJ2-1	TGCAGTGCTAGAGGAACTGGACAGGTCTCCTACAATGAGCAGTTCTTC	CSARGTGQVSYNEQFF
NA	TRBV20-1	NA	TRBJ2-7	TGCAGTGCTAGGTCACTAGTTCGTCTTTCCTACGAGCAGTACTTC	CSARSLVRLSYEQYF
many	TRBV4-2	NA	TRBJ2-7	TGTGCCAGCAGCCAGGGACTCAGCGGCTACGAGCAGTACTTC	CASSQGLSGYEQYF
NA	TRBV5-1	TRBD2	TRBJ2-5	TGCGCCAGCAGCTTGGCGTCTAGCGGGAGGGTCGCCTACAATGACCAGTACTTC	CASSLASSGRVAYNDQYF
NA	TRBV6-5	NA	TRBJ2-7	TGTTCCAGCAGCGAGACAGGCTCCCTCGAGCAGTACTTC	CSSSETGSLEQYF
few	TRBV5-1	NA	TRBJ2-1	TGCGCCAGCAGCGCTATTCTGGGGTTAAGAGACAATGAGCAGTTCTTC	CASSAILGLRDNEQFF
many	TRBV3-1	NA	TRBJ2-5	TGTGCCAGCAGCCAAGAGGACCATGGGACCCAGTACTTC	CASSQEDHGTQYF
NA	TRBV28	TRBD2	TRBJ2-1	TGTGCCAGCAGAGGCCGACTAGCGGGAGTTCAAAACAATGAGCAGTTCTTC	CASRGRLAGVQNNEQFF
NA	TRBV30	NA	TRBJ2-7	TGTGCCTGGAGTCCCCCGGGACTGACCTACAATGAGCAGTACTTC	CAWSPPGLTYNEQYF
NA	TRBV10-2	NA	TRBJ2-7	TGCGCCAGCAGTGAGCCTAATAGCTGGGGGCGCTACGAGCAGTACTTC	CASSEPNSWGRYEQYF